Following are 27 T cell receptor beta chains from one sample sequenced in a study of OX40 agonist ivuxolimab in advanced cancers. Generated by immunoSEQ multiplex PCR, the TCRdb table keeps only in-frame clones and is missing some. The sample lists some 57,000 clones, almost 85% occurring once. The specimen comprised CD4+ or CD8+ T cells sorted from blood, sampled in a trial of the OX40 agonist ivuxolimab. The source is an adult with an advanced solid tumor such as melanoma, head and neck, liver or kidney cancer.

The chain joins TRBV7-9 to TRBJ1-1; D gene ambiguous. Germline-derived CDR1 and CDR2 are SEHNR and FQNEAQ (reference sequence). Between the trimmed V and J ends, which lost 2 bases and 1 base, there was a span of 5 bases. The CDR3 runs 13 residues. In nucleotides, the CDR3 is TGTGCCAGCAGCTTAAAGACGAACACTGAAGCTTTCTTT. It is translated as CASSLKTNTEAFF.

The chain has TRBV11-1 and TRBJ2-1, with D maybe TRBD2 (5 bases). CDR1 is SGHAT and CDR2 is FQDESV in the germline V gene (reference sequence). The CDR3 length is 13 residues. V dropped 0 bases and J dropped 9 bases, with 9 bases sitting between them. The CDR3 region is CASSLASTSEQFF. CDR3 coding DNA: TGTGCCAGCAGCTTAGCGTCTACTAGTGAGCAGTTCTTC.

The chain employs TRBV21-1 and TRBJ2-4. TRBV21-1 is marked as a pseudogene. This CDR3 comprises 13 residues. The CDR3 sequence: CASSTRTKNIQYF. In DNA form, the CDR3 reads TGTGCCAGCAGCACAAGGACCAAAAACATTCAGTACTTC.

This clone was seen a single time. The chain is built from TRBV19 and TRBJ2-6; D gene uncertain. The CDR3 sequence is 17 residues long. CDR1 is LNHDA, CDR2 SQIVND, per germline (reference sequence). Trimming shortened V by 5 bases and J by 0 bases, and 14 bases separated the two germline ends. The CDR3 sequence: CASSPGRFHSGANVLTF. CDR3 sequence (DNA): TGTGCCAGTAGTCCCGGACGGTTCCACTCTGGGGCCAACGTCCTGACTTTC.

The chain is built from TRBV5-1 and TRBJ2-2, with D tentatively TRBD2 (6 bases). V gave up 3 bases and J gave up 6 bases, with 12 bases separating them. The CDR3 totals 14 residues. CDR1 SGHRS and CDR2 YFSETQ come from the germline V gene. The CDR3 coding sequence is TGCGCCAGCAGCTCCTATAGCGGATCCGGGGAGCTGTTTTTT. It codes for CASSSYSGSGELFF.

This clone has only one observation. This chain uses TRBV5-5 with TRBJ1-2; D unclear. Germline lookup yields CDR1 SGHKS and CDR2 YYEKEE (reference sequence). The CDR3 length is 14 residues. The V end was cut by 1 base, the J end by 6 bases, with 13 bases between. This chain's CDR3 is CASSLIGTADGYTF. CDR3 bases: TGTGCCAGCAGCTTGATCGGAACAGCAGATGGCTACACCTTC.

The chain links TRBV5-1 to TRBJ2-6; no clear D. Germline CDR1 and CDR2: SGHRS and YFSETQ. V lost 2 bases, J lost 0 bases, and 15 bases lay in between. The CDR3 is 18 amino acids. CDR3 in DNA: TGCGCCAGCAGCTTCGGGCAGCCTTTATTCTCTGGGGCCAACGTCCTGACTTTC. Translation: CASSFGQPLFSGANVLTF.

This chain uses TRBV6-1 with TRBJ1-5, with D unclear. Germline V gene lookup returns CDR1 MNHNS and CDR2 SASEGT. The length of the CDR3 is 15 residues. Trimming stripped 6 bases from V and 7 bases from J, with 19 bases between. The CDR3: CASSPTGWGGQPQHF. CDR3 nucleotide sequence: TGTGCCAGCAGCCCGACTGGGTGGGGTGGACAGCCCCAGCATTTT.

The V gene is TRBV15, the J gene TRBJ2-7; D unresolved. The ends were cut back, 5 bases at V and 4 bases at J, with 18 bases in the middle. CDR3 length equals 15 residues. The germline V gene encodes CDR1 LNHNV and CDR2 YYDKDF (reference sequence). The CDR3 DNA sequence: TGTGCCACCAGCCTTAGACGACGCTCCTCGTACGAGCAGTACTTC. Protein: CATSLRRRSSYEQYF.

V usage is TRBV7-8 and J usage is TRBJ1-1, with D uncertain. CDR3 length: 13 residues. In germline, CDR1 is SGHVS, CDR2 FQNEAQ. The V end was cut by 8 bases, the J end by 2 bases, with 12 bases between. The CDR3 bases are TGTGCCAGCCTTCCGGGCCCTAACACTGAAGCTTTCTTT. Translation gives CASLPGPNTEAFF. Based on the CDR3 plus reference TRBV7-8 and TRBJ1-1, the full variable domain is GAGVSQSPRYKVAKRGQDVALRCDPISGHVSLFWYQQALGQGPEFLTYFQNEAQLDKSGLPSDRFFAERPEGSVSTLKIQRTQQEDSAVYLCASLPGPNTEAFFGQGTRLTVV.

This chain uses TRBV6-5 with TRBJ2-4; 8 bases map to TRBD1. The junction had 3 bases not matched to a gene; V was cut back by 0 bases and J by 2 bases. Germline lookup yields CDR1 MNHEY and CDR2 SVGAGI. The CDR3 has 16 amino acids. CDR3 sequence: CASSYSRTGTKNIQYF. In nucleotides, the CDR3 is TGTGCCAGCAGTTACTCCCGGACAGGGACCAAAAACATTCAGTACTTC.

The chain combines TRBV4-3 with TRBJ1-5; perhaps TRBD1 as D (6 bases). The V gene lost 0 bases and the J gene lost 6 bases, with 12 bases spanning the gap. Germline V lookup: CDR1 LGHNA, CDR2 YSLEER. This CDR3 region has 15 residues. The CDR3 region is CASSQDLEGGQPQHF. The CDR3 DNA sequence: TGCGCCAGCAGCCAAGATCTCGAGGGGGGTCAGCCCCAGCATTTT.

The chain uses TRBV19 and TRBJ2-2; no reliable D call. The V end was cut by 4 bases, the J end by 2 bases, with 11 bases between. Germline V gene sequence: CDR1 LNHDA, CDR2 SQIVND (reference sequence). The CDR3 is 15 residues long. The CDR3 region has the DNA TGTGCCAGTAGTAATGGGCGGTTTAACACCGGGGAGCTGTTTTTT. Translation: CASSNGRFNTGELFF.

The chain recombines TRBV5-1 with TRBJ2-2; the D is unclear. CDR1 and CDR2 (germline): SGHRS, YFSETQ. V lost 1 base and J lost 4, with 20 bases in between. The CDR3 runs to 18 residues. The DNA of the CDR3 is TGCGCCAGCAGCTTGTCGCCGACGCCCTGGGAAAGCACCGGGGAGCTGTTTTTT. It encodes CASSLSPTPWESTGELFF.

This clone was seen once. This specimen includes other DNA sequences encoding the same CDR3. In DNA, the CDR3 is TGTGCCAGCAGCCCGACAGGGGCGGGTTACGAGCAGTACTTC. Translation: CASSPTGAGYEQYF. The V gene is TRBV7-9, the J gene TRBJ2-7, with 8 positions matching TRBD1. CDR3 length: 14 amino acids. Germline assignment: CDR1 SEHNR and CDR2 FQNEAQ (reference sequence). Trimming took 5 bases from V and 4 from J; bases not matched to a gene: 7.

The chain combines TRBV6-6 with TRBJ1-2, with no clear D. Trimming took 6 bases from V and 5 from J, leaving 13 bases between them. The CDR3 runs to 13 residues. CDR1 and CDR2 (germline): MNHNY, SVGAGI (reference sequence). The CDR3 region is CASRRDLLYGYTF. The CDR3 DNA reads TGTGCCAGCAGGCGGGATTTACTATATGGCTACACCTTC.

This chain links TRBV12-5 with TRBJ1-1; 8 bases are a match to TRBD1. The CDR3 sequence is 15 residues long. CDR1 and CDR2 (germline): LGHNT, FRNRAP. The V segment lost 5 bases and the J segment 1 base; nucleotides outside the gene matches: 6. The CDR3 reads CASGPSGQGNTEAFF. The DNA for the CDR3 is TGTGCTAGTGGTCCCTCAGGACAGGGGAACACTGAAGCTTTCTTT.

This chain links TRBV6-4 with TRBJ1-1; D may be TRBD1 (5 bases). Germline V gene data show CDR1 as MRHNA and CDR2 as SNTAGT. CDR3 size: 16 residues. With 0 bases removed from V and 0 bases from J, the gap between germline ends came to 11 bases. For the CDR3, the DNA is TGTGCCAGCAGTGACTCGCCTGCAGGGATGAACACTGAAGCTTTCTTT. Residues: CASSDSPAGMNTEAFF.

The CDR3 bases are TGTGCCAGCGAAGCCAAAAACATTCAGTACTTC. Translated, it gives CASEAKNIQYF. The genes are TRBV28 and TRBJ2-4; no reliable D call. Trimming took off 8 bases at V and 0 bases at J, with 2 bases between the two ends. CDR1 is MDHEN and CDR2 is SYDVKM in the germline V gene. The CDR3 has 11 amino acids.

V usage is TRBV25-1 and J usage is TRBJ2-7; D ambiguous. Germline V gene lookup returns CDR1 MGHDK and CDR2 SYGVNS. The V end lost 6 bases, the J end lost 0 bases, and 9 bases lay between the germline ends. The CDR3 consists of 13 residues. The CDR3 DNA reads as TGTGCCAGCAGAGACACCCCCTCCTACGAGCAGTACTTC. It specifies CASRDTPSYEQYF.

V is TRBV11-3 and J is TRBJ2-7; TRBD2 matches at 12 bases. The germline V gene encodes CDR1 SGHNT and CDR2 YENEEA. The CDR3 loop spans 18 amino acids. Trimming at V came to 5 bases and at J to 6 bases, leaving 17 bases not matched to a gene. CDR3 bases: TGTGCCAGCAGCCTTAAGGGGCTAGCGGGAGGGCCACCCGGCGAGCAGTACTTC. Translating gives CASSLKGLAGGPPGEQYF.

The chain carries TRBV30 and TRBJ1-5; weak D call: TRBD1 (6 bases). CDR1 GTSNPN and CDR2 SVGIG come from the germline V gene (reference sequence). The germline V and J ends were trimmed by 0 bases and 4 bases, with 16 bases remaining between them. The CDR3 is made up of 16 amino acids. This CDR3 is CAWSVQTGARNQPQHF. The CDR3 region has the DNA TGTGCCTGGAGTGTACAGACGGGGGCTAGGAATCAGCCCCAGCATTTT.

This rearrangement joins TRBV7-2 to TRBJ2-7; possibly TRBD2 for D (6 bases). The CDR3 runs to 16 residues. Trimming pared 2 bases from V and 3 bases from J, leaving 17 bases between. Germline V gene data show CDR1 as SGHTA and CDR2 as FQGNSA. The CDR3 sequence: CASSLSWGEVGYEQYF. The CDR3 DNA is TGTGCCAGCAGCTTATCCTGGGGGGAGGTGGGCTACGAGCAGTACTTC.

V and J are TRBV27 and TRBJ1-6, with 7 bases matching TRBD1. Trimming removed 7 bases from V and 5 bases from J; junction bases left unmatched: 5. CDR3 size: 14 residues. CDR1 and CDR2 (germline): MNHEY, SMNVEV (reference sequence). CDR3 coding DNA: TGTGCCAGCACCGTGGACAGGAATAATTCACCCCTCCACTTT. Protein product: CASTVDRNNSPLHF.

The chain carries TRBV19 and TRBJ2-1; D might be TRBD2 (5 bases). CDR1 is LNHDA and CDR2 is SQIVND in the germline V gene (reference sequence). Trimming pared 2 bases from V and 8 bases from J, leaving 7 bases between. The length of the CDR3 is 12 residues. The CDR3 loop reads CASSIIGDEQFF. The CDR3 DNA is TGTGCCAGTAGTATAATCGGGGATGAGCAGTTCTTC.

V usage is TRBV9 and J usage is TRBJ2-7; D is unresolved. The germline V gene has CDR1 SGDLS and CDR2 YYNGEE. V lost 0 bases, J lost 0 bases, and 7 bases lay in between. The CDR3 runs 14 residues. CDR3: CASSVGQASYEQYF. CDR3 DNA sequence: TGTGCCAGCAGCGTAGGGCAGGCCTCCTACGAGCAGTACTTC. Looking up the rest from reference TRBV9 and TRBJ2-7 gives the full variable domain: DSGVTQTPKHLITATGQRVTLRCSPRSGDLSVYWYQQSLDQGLQFLIQYYNGEERAKGNILERFSAQQFPDLHSELNLSSLELGDSALYFCASSVGQASYEQYFGPGTRLTVT.

This clone has only one observation. This chain uses TRBV7-3 with TRBJ1-5, with a weak D call TRBD1 (5 bases). V lost 5 bases, J lost 10 bases, and 12 bases lay in between. This CDR3 has 12 residues. Germline V gives CDR1 SGHTA, CDR2 FQGTGA. The CDR3 nucleotides are TGTGCCAGCAGCACAGGAGTAGGCCCCCAGCATTTT. Protein sequence: CASSTGVGPQHF.